Here is one TCR beta chain with its context. Its specificity is unknown. The CDR3 extends over 14 amino acids. Germline assignment: CDR1 MDHEN and CDR2 SYDVKM. With V trimmed by 5 bases and J by 2 bases, 5 bases remained unmatched. The entry originates in a study of T cell responses to AZD1222 COVID-19 vaccine. Assay: immunoSEQ multiplex PCR; the TCRdb copy retains only in-frame clones and omits some. The data contain about 120,000 clones, 91% of them seen just once; the ten biggest clones take up 4% to 5%. Study results and caveats: Most donors were white British, females outnumbered males, and clonal diversity was possibly underestimated. Once two AZD1222 doses were given, Spike-specific TCR breadth and depth went up.

This chain joins TRBV28 and TRBJ2-7; 8 positions match TRBD1. Sequenced here: peripheral blood, sampled on day 0 of AZD1222 vaccination. The receptor's source is an adult in good health. CDR3 sequence reads: CASSPDRDPYEQYF. For the CDR3, the DNA is TGTGCCAGCAGTCCGGACAGGGACCCCTACGAGCAGTACTTC.